This TCR beta chain was recorded in a study of identical twins. Whole-study results and caveats: Insertions ran lower in abundant cord blood beta clonotypes, though not in memory repertoires. Twins shared beta out-of-frame sequences in excess, but this excess was weaker.

The authors used template switching to add a universal primer site and gave cDNA unique molecular identifiers. TCRdb itself ran the 5' RACE reads through MiXCR, one entry per CDR3 protein. The table lists hundreds of thousands of distinct CDR3 sequences, about 18% of them singletons. The table lists this clonotype with a few counts. No antigen is known for it. These same data were also listed under a study on T cells expressing NK-cell markers. That report adds: In several experiments, sorting was confined to alpha-beta TCR T cells through use of an anti-gamma-delta TCR antibody.

The sequenced sample was PBMCs. The TCR comes from a woman aged 18-29 years in good health.

The CDR3 reads CASSYKTYEQYF. In DNA form, the CDR3 reads TGTGCCAGCAGTTACAAGACCTACGAGCAGTACTTC. The chain couples TRBV6-2 or TRBV6-3 to TRBJ2-7; D uncertain. The V and J ends lost 2 bases and 2 bases respectively, with 4 bases between them. The CDR3 sequence is 12 residues long. Germline V gene data show CDR1 as MNHEY and CDR2 as SVGEGT.